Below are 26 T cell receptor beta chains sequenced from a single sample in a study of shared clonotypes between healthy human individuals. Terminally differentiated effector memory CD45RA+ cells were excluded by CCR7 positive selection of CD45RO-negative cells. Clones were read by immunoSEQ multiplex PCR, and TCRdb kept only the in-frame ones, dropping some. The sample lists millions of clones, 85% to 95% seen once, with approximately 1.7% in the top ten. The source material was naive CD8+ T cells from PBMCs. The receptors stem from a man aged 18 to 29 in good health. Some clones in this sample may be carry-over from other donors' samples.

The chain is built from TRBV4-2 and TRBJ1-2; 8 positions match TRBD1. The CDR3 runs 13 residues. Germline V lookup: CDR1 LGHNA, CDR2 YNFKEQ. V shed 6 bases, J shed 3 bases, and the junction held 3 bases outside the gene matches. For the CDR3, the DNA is TGTGCCAGCAGGTCAGGGGGCGACTATGGCTACACCTTC. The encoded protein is CASRSGGDYGYTF.

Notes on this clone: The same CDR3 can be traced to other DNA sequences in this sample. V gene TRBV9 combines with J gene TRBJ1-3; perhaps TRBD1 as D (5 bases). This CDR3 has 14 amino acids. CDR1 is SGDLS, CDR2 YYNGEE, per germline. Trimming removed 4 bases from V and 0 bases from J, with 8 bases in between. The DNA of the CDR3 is TGTGCCAGCAGCCCAGGGAGCTCTGGAAACACCATATATTTT. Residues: CASSPGSSGNTIYF.

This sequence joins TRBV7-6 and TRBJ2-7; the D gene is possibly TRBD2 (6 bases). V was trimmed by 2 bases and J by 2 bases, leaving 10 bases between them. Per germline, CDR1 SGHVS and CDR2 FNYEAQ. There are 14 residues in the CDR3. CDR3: CASSLFAGTYEQYF. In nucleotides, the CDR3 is TGTGCCAGCAGCTTATTCGCGGGGACCTACGAGCAGTACTTC. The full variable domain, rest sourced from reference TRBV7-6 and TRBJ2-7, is GAGVSQSPRYKVTKRGQDVALRCDPISGHVSLYWYRQALGQGPEFLTYFNYEAQQDKSGLPNDRFSAERPEGSISTLTIQRTEQRDSAMYRCASSLFAGTYEQYFGPGTRLTVT.

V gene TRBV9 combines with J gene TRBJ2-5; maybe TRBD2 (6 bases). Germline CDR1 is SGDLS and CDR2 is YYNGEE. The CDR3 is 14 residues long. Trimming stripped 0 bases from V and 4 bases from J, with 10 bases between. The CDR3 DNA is TGTGCCAGCAGCGTAGACGGGAGATCAGAGACCCAGTACTTC. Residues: CASSVDGRSETQYF.

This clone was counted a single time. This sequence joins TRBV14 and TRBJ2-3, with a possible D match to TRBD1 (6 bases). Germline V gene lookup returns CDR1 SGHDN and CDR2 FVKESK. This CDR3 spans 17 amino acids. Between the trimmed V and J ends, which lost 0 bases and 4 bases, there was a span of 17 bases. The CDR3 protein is CASSQDDVVQGPDTQYF. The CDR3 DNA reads TGTGCCAGCAGCCAAGACGATGTGGTACAGGGCCCAGATACGCAGTATTTT.

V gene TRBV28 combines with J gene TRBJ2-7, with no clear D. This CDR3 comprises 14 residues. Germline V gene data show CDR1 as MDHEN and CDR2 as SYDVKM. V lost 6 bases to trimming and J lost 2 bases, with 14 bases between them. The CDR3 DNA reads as TGTGCCAGCAGCAACCGACGGCCAGCCTACGAGCAGTACTTC. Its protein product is CASSNRRPAYEQYF.

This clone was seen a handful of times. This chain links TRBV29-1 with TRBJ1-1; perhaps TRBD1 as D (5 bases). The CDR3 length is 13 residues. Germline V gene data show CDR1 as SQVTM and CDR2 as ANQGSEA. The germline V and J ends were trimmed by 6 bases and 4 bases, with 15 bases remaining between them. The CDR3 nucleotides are TGCAGCGTCAAAGGGGTGGGGGGCACTGAAGCTTTCTTT. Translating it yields CSVKGVGGTEAFF.

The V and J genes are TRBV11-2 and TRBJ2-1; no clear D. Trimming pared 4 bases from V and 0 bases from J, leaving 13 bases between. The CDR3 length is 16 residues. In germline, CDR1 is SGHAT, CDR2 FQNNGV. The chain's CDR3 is CASSSRSSSSYNEQFF. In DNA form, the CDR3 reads TGTGCCAGCAGCTCTCGGAGTTCCAGCTCCTACAATGAGCAGTTCTTC.

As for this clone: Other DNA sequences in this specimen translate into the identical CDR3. CDR3 coding DNA: TGTGCCAGCAGCTCACTAGCGGGAGCCTACAATGAGCAGTTCTTC. Its protein is CASSSLAGAYNEQFF. The chain links TRBV7-3 to TRBJ2-1, with 11 bases identical to TRBD2. Germline V gives CDR1 SGHTA, CDR2 FQGTGA. V gave up 4 bases and J gave up 2 bases; unmatched junction bases: 1. The CDR3 extends over 15 amino acids.

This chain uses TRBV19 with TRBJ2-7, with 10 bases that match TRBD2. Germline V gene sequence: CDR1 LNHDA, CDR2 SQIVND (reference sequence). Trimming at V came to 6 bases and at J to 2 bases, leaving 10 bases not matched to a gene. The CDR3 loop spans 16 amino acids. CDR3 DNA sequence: TGTGCCAGTAGCATCCGATCTAGCGGGAGTGCCTACGAGCAGTACTTC. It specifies CASSIRSSGSAYEQYF. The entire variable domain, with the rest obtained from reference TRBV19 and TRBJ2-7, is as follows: DGGITQSPKYLFRKEGQNVTLSCEQNLNHDAMYWYRQDPGQGLRLIYYSQIVNDFQKGDIAEGYSVSREKKESFPLTVTSAQKNPTAFYLCASSIRSSGSAYEQYFGPGTRLTVT.

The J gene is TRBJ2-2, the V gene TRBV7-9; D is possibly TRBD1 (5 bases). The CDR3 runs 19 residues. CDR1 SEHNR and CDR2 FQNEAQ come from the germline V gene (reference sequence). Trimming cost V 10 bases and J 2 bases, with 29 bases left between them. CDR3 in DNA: TGTGCCACCAACCGAGAGCAGGGAAGACTGTGGGTCAACACCGGGGAGCTGTTTTTT. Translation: CATNREQGRLWVNTGELFF.

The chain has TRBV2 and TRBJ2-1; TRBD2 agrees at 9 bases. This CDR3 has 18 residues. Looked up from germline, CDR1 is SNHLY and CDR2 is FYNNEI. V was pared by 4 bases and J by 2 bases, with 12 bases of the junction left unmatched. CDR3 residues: CASSVSPGTSQPYNEQFF. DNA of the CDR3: TGTGCCAGCAGTGTTAGTCCCGGGACTAGCCAGCCCTACAATGAGCAGTTCTTC.

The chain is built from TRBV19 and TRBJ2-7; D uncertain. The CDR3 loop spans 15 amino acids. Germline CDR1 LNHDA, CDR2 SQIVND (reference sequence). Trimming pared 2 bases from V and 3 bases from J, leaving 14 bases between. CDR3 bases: TGTGCCAGTAGTATATCCCTCGGCAGGATCTACGAGCAGTACTTC. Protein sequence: CASSISLGRIYEQYF.

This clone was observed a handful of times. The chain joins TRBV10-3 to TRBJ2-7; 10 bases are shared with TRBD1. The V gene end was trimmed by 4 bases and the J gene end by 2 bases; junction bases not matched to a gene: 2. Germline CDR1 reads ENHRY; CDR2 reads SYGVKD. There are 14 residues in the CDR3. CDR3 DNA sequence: TGTGCCATCAGTGGGACAGGGGGTCCCTACGAGCAGTACTTC. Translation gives CAISGTGGPYEQYF.

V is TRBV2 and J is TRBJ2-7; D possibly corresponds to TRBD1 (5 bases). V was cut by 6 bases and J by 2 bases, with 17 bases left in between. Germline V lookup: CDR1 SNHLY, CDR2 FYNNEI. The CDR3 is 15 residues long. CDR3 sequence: CASSGDSLRPYEQYF. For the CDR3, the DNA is TGTGCCAGCAGCGGCGACAGTTTAAGGCCCTACGAGCAGTACTTC.

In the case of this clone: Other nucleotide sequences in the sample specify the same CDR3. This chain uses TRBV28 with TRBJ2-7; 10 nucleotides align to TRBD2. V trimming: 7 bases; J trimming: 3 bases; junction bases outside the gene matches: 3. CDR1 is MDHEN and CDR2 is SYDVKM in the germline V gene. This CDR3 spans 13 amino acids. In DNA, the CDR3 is TGTGCCAGCACCCTAGCGGGAGTCTACGAGCAGTACTTC. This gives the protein CASTLAGVYEQYF.

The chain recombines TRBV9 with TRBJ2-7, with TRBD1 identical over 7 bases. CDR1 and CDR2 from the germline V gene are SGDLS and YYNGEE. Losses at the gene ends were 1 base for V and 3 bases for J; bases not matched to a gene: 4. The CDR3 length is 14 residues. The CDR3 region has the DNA TGTGCCAGCAGCGTATCACAGGGGTTCTACGAGCAGTACTTC. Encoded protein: CASSVSQGFYEQYF.

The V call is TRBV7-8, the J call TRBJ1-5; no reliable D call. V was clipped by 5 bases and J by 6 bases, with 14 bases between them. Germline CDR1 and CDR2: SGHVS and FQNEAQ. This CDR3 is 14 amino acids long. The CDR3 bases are TGTGCCAGCAGCGCCTGGTTTGCGGGTCAGCCCCAGCATTTT. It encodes CASSAWFAGQPQHF. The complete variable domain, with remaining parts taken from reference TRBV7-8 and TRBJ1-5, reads GAGVSQSPRYKVAKRGQDVALRCDPISGHVSLFWYQQALGQGPEFLTYFQNEAQLDKSGLPSDRFFAERPEGSVSTLKIQRTQQEDSAVYLCASSAWFAGQPQHFGDGTRLSIL.

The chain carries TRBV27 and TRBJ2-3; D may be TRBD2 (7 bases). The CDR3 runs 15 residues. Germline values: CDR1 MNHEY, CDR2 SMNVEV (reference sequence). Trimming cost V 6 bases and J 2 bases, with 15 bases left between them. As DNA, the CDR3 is TGTGCCAGCAGCCATATCGGGGGGCTCACAGATACGCAGTATTTT. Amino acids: CASSHIGGLTDTQYF.

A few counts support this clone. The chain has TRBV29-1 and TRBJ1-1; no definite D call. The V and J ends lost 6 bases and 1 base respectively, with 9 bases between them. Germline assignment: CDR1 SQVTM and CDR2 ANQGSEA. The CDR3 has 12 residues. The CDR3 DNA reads TGCAGCGTCCCTGTCCCGAACACTGAAGCTTTCTTT. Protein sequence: CSVPVPNTEAFF.

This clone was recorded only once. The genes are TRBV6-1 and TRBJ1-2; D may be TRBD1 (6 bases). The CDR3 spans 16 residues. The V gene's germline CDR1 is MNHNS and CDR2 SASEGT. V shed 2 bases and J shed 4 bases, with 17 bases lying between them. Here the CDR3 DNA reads TGTGCCAGCAGTGAACTGACAGGCTTGCAGACCTATGGCTACACCTTC. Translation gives CASSELTGLQTYGYTF.

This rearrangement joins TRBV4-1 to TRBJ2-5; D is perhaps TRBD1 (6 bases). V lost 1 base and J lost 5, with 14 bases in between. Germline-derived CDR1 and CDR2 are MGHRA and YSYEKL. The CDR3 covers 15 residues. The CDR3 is CASSQGWQGLETQYF. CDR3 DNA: TGCGCCAGCAGCCAAGGATGGCAGGGGTTGGAGACCCAGTACTTC.

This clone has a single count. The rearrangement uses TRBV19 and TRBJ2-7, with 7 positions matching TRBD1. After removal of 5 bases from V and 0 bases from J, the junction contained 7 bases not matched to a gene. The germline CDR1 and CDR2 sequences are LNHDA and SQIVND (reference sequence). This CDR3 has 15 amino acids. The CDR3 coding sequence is TGTGCCAGTAGTCCGAGACAGGGTCCCTCCTACGAGCAGTACTTC. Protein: CASSPRQGPSYEQYF.

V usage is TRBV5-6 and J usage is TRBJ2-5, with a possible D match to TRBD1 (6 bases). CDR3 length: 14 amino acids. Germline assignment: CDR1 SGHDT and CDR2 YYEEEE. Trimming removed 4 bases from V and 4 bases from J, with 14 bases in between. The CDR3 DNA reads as TGTGCCAGCAGCCAGAGGACAGCCAGAGAGACCCAGTACTTC. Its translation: CASSQRTARETQYF.

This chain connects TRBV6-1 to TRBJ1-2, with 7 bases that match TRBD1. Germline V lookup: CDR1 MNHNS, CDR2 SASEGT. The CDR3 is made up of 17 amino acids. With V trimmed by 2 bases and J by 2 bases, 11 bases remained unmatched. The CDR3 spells CASSETGERAINYGYTF. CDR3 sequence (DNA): TGTGCCAGCAGTGAAACAGGGGAGAGGGCCATCAACTATGGCTACACCTTC.

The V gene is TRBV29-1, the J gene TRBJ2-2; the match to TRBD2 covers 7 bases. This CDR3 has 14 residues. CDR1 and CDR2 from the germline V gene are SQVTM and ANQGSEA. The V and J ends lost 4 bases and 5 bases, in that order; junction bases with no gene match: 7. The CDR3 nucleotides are TGCAGCGTTGCTTTCAGGGAGGGAACCGGGGAGCTGTTTTTT. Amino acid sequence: CSVAFREGTGELFF.